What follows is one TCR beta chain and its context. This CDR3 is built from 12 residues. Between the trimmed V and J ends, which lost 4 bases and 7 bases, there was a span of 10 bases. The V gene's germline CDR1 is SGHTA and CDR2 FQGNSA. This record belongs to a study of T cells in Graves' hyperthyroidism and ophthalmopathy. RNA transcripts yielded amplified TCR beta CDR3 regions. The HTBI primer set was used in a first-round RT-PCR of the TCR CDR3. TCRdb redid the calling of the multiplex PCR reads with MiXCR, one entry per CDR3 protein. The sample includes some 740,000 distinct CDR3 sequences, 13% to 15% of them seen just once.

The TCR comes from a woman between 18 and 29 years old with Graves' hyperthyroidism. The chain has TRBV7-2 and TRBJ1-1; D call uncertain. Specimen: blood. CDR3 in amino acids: CASSSWTGEAFF. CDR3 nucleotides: TGTGCCAGCAGCTCCTGGACCGGTGAAGCTTTCTTT.